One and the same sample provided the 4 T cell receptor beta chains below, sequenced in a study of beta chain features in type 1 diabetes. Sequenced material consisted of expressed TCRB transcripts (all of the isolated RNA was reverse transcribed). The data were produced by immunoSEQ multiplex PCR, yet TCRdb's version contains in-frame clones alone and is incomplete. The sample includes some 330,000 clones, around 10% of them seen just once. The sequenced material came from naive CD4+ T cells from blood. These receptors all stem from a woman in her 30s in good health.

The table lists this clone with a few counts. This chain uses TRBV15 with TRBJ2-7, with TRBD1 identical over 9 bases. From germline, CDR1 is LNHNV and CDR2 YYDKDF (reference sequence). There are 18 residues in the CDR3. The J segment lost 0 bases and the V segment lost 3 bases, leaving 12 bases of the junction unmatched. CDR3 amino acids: CATSSFRAGTGSSYEQYF. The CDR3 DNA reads TGTGCCACCAGCAGTTTCCGAGCCGGGACAGGGAGCTCCTACGAGCAGTACTTC.

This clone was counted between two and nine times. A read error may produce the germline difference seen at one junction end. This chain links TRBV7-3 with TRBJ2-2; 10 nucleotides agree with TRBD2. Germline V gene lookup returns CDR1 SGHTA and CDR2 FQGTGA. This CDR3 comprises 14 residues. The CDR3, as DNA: TGCCGCGGGGCTAGCGGGAGGAACACCGGGGAGCTGTTTTTT. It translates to CRGASGRNTGELFF.

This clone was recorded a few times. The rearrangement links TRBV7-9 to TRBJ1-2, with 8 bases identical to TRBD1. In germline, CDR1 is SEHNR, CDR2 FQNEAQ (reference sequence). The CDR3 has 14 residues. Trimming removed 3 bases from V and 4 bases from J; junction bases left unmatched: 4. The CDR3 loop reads CASSFRDRTYGYTF. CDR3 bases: TGTGCCAGCAGCTTCCGGGACAGGACCTATGGCTACACCTTC.

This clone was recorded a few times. The CDR3 sequence is CASSFRQGSYEQYF. Here the CDR3 DNA reads TGTGCCAGCAGCTTCCGACAGGGGTCCTACGAGCAGTACTTC. The chain joins TRBV7-8 to TRBJ2-7, with 8 bases identical to TRBD1. The V gene end was trimmed by 3 bases and the J gene end by 1 base; junction bases not matched to a gene: 2. Germline V lookup: CDR1 SGHVS, CDR2 FQNEAQ. The CDR3 totals 14 residues. Looking up the rest from reference TRBV7-8 and TRBJ2-7 gives the full variable domain: GAGVSQSPRYKVAKRGQDVALRCDPISGHVSLFWYQQALGQGPEFLTYFQNEAQLDKSGLPSDRFFAERPEGSVSTLKIQRTQQEDSAVYLCASSFRQGSYEQYFGPGTRLTVT.